This TCR beta chain was captured in a study of metastatic and nonmetastatic thyroid tumors. Study-level information: Patients with malignant and benign thyroid disease provided blood and tumor or nodule tissue, whose repertoires were compared.

Under the authors' procedure: A classifier of distant metastasis in papillary thyroid cancer was built from CDR3 differences (across clinicopathological groups). TCRdb reprocessed the PCR reads via MiXCR. V and J calls and clone size were set by TCRdb, not the authors. The sample lists roughly 45,000 clones; more than 3% were seen once. Study-wide results and caveats: For both blood and tumor, malignant thyroid tumors reportedly showed significantly higher TCR beta diversity than benign nodules did.

About this clone: Its specificity is unknown.

Between the trimmed V and J ends, which lost 3 bases and 2 bases, there was a span of 14 bases. Germline loops: CDR1 MNHNS, CDR2 SASEGT. CDR3 size: 15 residues. Among the patients, none had received any treatment before thyroid surgery. The chain links TRBV6-1 to TRBJ2-7, with D uncertain. Source material: blood. This TCR was recovered from a female donor with papillary thyroid cancer or a benign thyroid nodule (not recorded which). Some clones in this sample may be carry-over from other donors' samples. The CDR3 is CASSDRRGPPYEQYF. The CDR3 DNA is TGTGCCAGCAGTGACCGACGTGGACCACCCTACGAGCAGTACTTC.